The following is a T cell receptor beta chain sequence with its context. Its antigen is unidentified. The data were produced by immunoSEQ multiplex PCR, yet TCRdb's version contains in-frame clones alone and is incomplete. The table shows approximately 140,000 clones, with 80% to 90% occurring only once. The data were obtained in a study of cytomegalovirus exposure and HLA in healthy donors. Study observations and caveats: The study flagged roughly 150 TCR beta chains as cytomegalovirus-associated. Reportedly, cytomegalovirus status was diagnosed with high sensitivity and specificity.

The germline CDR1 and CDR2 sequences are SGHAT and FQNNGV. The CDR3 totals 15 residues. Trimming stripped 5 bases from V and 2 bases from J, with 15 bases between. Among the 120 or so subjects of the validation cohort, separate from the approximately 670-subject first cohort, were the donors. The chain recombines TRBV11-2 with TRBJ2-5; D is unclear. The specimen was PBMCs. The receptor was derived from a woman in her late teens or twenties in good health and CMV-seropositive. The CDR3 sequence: CASSPMRRWQETQYF. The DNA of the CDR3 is TGTGCCAGCAGCCCGATGCGGCGGTGGCAAGAGACCCAGTACTTC.